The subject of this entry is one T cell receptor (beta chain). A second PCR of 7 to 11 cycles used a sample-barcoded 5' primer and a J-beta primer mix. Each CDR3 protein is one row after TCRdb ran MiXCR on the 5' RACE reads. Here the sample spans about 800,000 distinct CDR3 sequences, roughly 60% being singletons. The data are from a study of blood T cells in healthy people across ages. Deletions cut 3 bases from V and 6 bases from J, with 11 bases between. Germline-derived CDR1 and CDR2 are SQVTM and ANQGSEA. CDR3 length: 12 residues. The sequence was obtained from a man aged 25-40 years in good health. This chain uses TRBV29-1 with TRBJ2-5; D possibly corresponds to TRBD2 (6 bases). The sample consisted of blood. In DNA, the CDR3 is TGCAGCGTTGACCTCGGAGGGAAGACCCAGTACTTC. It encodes CSVDLGGKTQYF.